This is a list of T cell receptor beta chains from one sample in a study of blood T cell repertoires in COVID-19. The data were produced by immunoSEQ multiplex PCR, yet TCRdb's version contains in-frame clones alone and is incomplete. This sample carries 300,000 to 450,000 clones, 85% of them seen once, and the ten largest clones take around 3.4%. Material for sequencing was peripheral blood. The origin of the receptors is a woman younger than 35 with acute or convalescent COVID-19. Both conserved end residues are part of each CDR3. The order of the fields is J gene, V gene, clone size, CDR3 protein. Clone size is stated in some rows and not others, as once, few, many or a class when expanded.

>TRBJ2-2|TRBV9|-
CASSPMTSGNTGELFF
>TRBJ2-4|TRBV19|-
CASNEGAIAKNIQYF
>TRBJ2-6|TRBV10-2|-
CASSDRGKGEGTF
>TRBJ1-4|TRBV10-1|few
CASSPPGEKLFF
>TRBJ1-2|TRBV28|few
CASSLQDYGYTF
>TRBJ2-5|TRBV19|once
CASSTSLLDSQGETQYF
>TRBJ2-3|TRBV10-2|-
CASSDVPGTSGGAVDTQYF
>TRBJ2-5|TRBV24-1|-
CATGQSGETQYF
>TRBJ1-2|TRBV5-1|-
CASSLGGTDNYGYTF
>TRBJ2-1|TRBV5-1|-
CASRLSWPSSYNEQFF
>TRBJ1-5|TRBV7-6|-
CASSLDAGVRQPQHF
>TRBJ1-1|TRBV7-3|few
CASSLIGEGRPMNTEAFF
>TRBJ1-1|TRBV6-5|few
CASSYSNPASTEAFF
>TRBJ2-2|TRBV9|-
CASSVVQGVPGELFF
>TRBJ1-4|TRBV7-6|-
CASSTRSGQPNEKLFF
>TRBJ2-7|TRBV9|-
CASSVDRGSSYEQYF
>TRBJ2-1|TRBV6-5|-
CASSLGQGDYNEQFF
>TRBJ1-5|TRBV5-1|-
CASSLRGLYQPQHF
>TRBJ1-2|TRBV3-1/TRBV3-2|-
CASTLKLGGYGYTF
>TRBJ1-5|TRBV4-2|-
CASSQDLPPGRQPQHF
>TRBJ2-7|TRBV29-1|-
CSAGRDTPYEQYF
>TRBJ2-7|TRBV28|-
CASGKLAGAYEQYF
>TRBJ1-2|TRBV6-1|-
CASSESTGSTYGYTF
>TRBJ1-1|TRBV6-4|-
CASSDLHPGNTEAFF
>TRBJ1-4|TRBV6-1|few
CASSAVTGAGGEKLFF
>TRBJ1-5|TRBV3-1/TRBV3-2|-
CASSQGFGGWGSNQPQHF
>TRBJ2-2|TRBV23-1|-
CASSQSPGGICTGELFF
>TRBJ1-1|TRBV29-1|-
CSVEAVRGVNTEAFF
>TRBJ2-4|TRBV12-3/TRBV12-4|-
CASSFGRNIQYF
>TRBJ2-7|TRBV6-5|-
CASSHNRDPSFEQYF
>TRBJ1-1|TRBV28|-
CASSYPGTANTEAFF
>TRBJ2-1|TRBV24-1|-
CATSDGEAGPNNEQFF
>TRBJ1-1|TRBV3-1/TRBV3-2|-
CASSPPGRLNTEAFF
>TRBJ1-1|TRBV28|-
CASSIILEDSRTEAFF
>TRBJ1-1|TRBV6-6|-
CASSYGVGEGNTEAFF
>TRBJ2-3|TRBV13|few
CASSSTYPTDTQYF
>TRBJ1-1|TRBV5-4|-
CASSLVSGDRDTEAFF
>TRBJ2-2|TRBV6-5|once
CASSLTGDTGELFF
>TRBJ2-1|TRBV2|-
CASMGLSGNEQFF
>TRBJ1-1|TRBV9|-
CASSTRTENTEAFF
>TRBJ2-1|TRBV7-9|-
CASSLLASYNEQFF
>TRBJ2-1|TRBV24-1|few
CATSDTSGASYEQFF
>TRBJ2-1|TRBV9|-
CASSVDAGGPLGEQFF
>TRBJ2-2|TRBV5-1|-
CASSLEGQTNTGELFF
>TRBJ1-6|TRBV9|-
CASSVGPDQGYNSPLHF
>TRBJ2-5|TRBV2|-
CASSEGDSGVETQYF
>TRBJ1-2|TRBV18|-
CASSSGTGALGGYTF
>TRBJ1-6|TRBV7-2|-
CASALNRGIWAPLHF
>TRBJ1-1|TRBV6-5|-
CASTHRQGNTEAFF
>TRBJ2-1|TRBV7-8|-
CASSSSGTSGGDNEQFF
>TRBJ2-1|TRBV9|-
CASSDLAGVGNEQFF
>TRBJ1-1|TRBV5-4|-
CASSLGPGGAFF
>TRBJ2-7|TRBV9|-
CASSVGTGVGEQYF
>TRBJ2-5|TRBV9|-
CASSSRKSGTQETQYF
>TRBJ1-2|TRBV19|-
CASNRGLGYTF
>TRBJ1-6|TRBV3-1/TRBV3-2|-
CASSQAGTGISPLHF
>TRBJ1-6|TRBV6-5|-
CASRQTGPGNSPLHF
>TRBJ1-1|TRBV2|-
CASKVQGARAFF
>TRBJ1-6|TRBV5-1|-
CASSLESSWSPLHF
>TRBJ1-3|TRBV6-5|-
CASKRGISGNTIYF